This record looks at one TCR beta chain sequence and its context. These data are taken from a study of T cell responses to AZD1222 COVID-19 vaccine. This CDR3 has 14 residues. In germline, CDR1 is LNHDA, CDR2 SQIVND (reference sequence). Between the trimmed V and J ends, which lost 3 bases and 1 base, there was a span of 6 bases. Sequencing was performed with immunoSEQ multiplex PCR; in TCRdb, only in-frame clones are kept and a portion is missing. The table includes 90,000 to 100,000 clones, roughly 91% detected once. The input for sequencing was peripheral blood, taken on day 0 of AZD1222 vaccination. The origin of this receptor is an adult in good health. The J gene is TRBJ2-2, the V gene TRBV19; D remains unclear. The CDR3 protein is CASSMGQNTGELFF. CDR3 coding DNA: TGTGCCAGTAGTATGGGTCAGAACACCGGGGAGCTGTTTTTT.